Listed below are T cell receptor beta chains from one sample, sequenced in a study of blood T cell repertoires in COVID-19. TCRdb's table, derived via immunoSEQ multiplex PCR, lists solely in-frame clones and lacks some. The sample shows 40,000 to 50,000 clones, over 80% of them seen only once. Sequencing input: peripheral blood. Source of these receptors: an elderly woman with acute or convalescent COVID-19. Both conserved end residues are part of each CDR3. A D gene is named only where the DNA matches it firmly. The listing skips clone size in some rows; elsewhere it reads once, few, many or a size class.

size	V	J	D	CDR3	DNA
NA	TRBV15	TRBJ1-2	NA	CATSRDGSGLGYTF	TGTGCCACCAGCAGAGATGGTAGCGGTTTGGGCTACACCTTC
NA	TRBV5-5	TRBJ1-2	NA	CASSLAGYGYTF	TGTGCCAGCAGCTTGGCCGGGTATGGCTACACCTTC
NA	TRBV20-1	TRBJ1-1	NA	CSASPTVEAFF	TGCAGTGCTAGCCCGACAGTCGAAGCTTTCTTT
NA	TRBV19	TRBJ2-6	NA	CASSDSSGANVLTF	TGTGCCAGTAGTGACAGCTCTGGGGCCAACGTCCTGACTTTC
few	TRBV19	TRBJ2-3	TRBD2	CASRVTSGNTDTQYF	TGTGCCAGTAGGGTAACTAGCGGGAACACAGATACGCAGTATTTT
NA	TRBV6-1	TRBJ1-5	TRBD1	CASSEVPWDSLEPQHF	TGTGCCAGCAGTGAGGTGCCCTGGGACAGCCTTGAGCCCCAGCATTTT
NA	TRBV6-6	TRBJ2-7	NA	CASSSTESSYEQYF	TGTGCCAGCAGTTCCACAGAGTCCTCCTACGAGCAGTACTTC
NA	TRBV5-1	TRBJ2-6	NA	CASSPSTGYSGANVLTF	TGCGCCAGCAGCCCCTCGACAGGCTACTCTGGGGCCAACGTCCTGACTTTC
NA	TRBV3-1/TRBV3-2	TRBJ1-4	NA	CASSHHSGVEGEKLFF	TGTGCCAGCAGCCACCATTCAGGGGTAGAGGGAGAAAAACTGTTTTTT
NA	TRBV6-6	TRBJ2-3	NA	CASSYSGRSTDTQYF	TGTGCCAGCAGTTACTCAGGGAGGAGCACAGATACGCAGTATTTT
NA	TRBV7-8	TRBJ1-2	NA	CASSQIPDGGPNNYGYTF	TGTGCCAGCAGCCAGATTCCCGACGGAGGCCCCAATAACTATGGCTACACCTTC
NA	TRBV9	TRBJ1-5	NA	CASSIDIDQPQHF	TGTGCCAGCAGCATCGACATCGATCAGCCCCAGCATTTT
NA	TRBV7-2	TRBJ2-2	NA	CASSPGRGFQAGELFF	TGTGCCAGCAGCCCGGGGCGGGGATTCCAGGCCGGGGAGCTGTTTTTT
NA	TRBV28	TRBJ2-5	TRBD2	CASTSGLAGVETQYF	TGTGCCAGCACTTCTGGACTAGCGGGGGTTGAGACCCAGTACTTC
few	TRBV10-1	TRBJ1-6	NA	CASSDPWGVSPLHF	TGCGCCAGCAGTGACCCCTGGGGGGTTTCACCCCTCCACTTT
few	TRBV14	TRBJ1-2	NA	CASSQNQGGYGYTF	TGTGCCAGCAGCCAAAATCAGGGAGGGTATGGCTACACCTTC
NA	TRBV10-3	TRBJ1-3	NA	CAISEYLQSSGNTIYF	TGTGCCATCAGTGAGTATCTACAGTCGTCTGGAAACACCATATATTTT
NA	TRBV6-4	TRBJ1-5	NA	CASSEGAHQPQHF	TGTGCCAGCAGTGAGGGGGCGCATCAGCCCCAGCATTTT
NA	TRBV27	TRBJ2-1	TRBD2	CASSPGTTNNEQFF	TGTGCCAGCAGTCCCGGGACTACCAACAATGAGCAGTTCTTC
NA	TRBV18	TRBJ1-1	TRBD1	CASSPDRAATEAFF	TGTGCCAGCTCCCCCGACAGGGCGGCTACTGAAGCTTTCTTT
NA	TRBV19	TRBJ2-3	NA	CASSMRANTQYF	TGTGCCAGTAGTATGCGGGCTAATACGCAGTATTTT
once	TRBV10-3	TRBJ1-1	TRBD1	CAISVGGRTEAFF	TGTGCCATCAGTGTAGGGGGCCGGACTGAAGCTTTCTTT
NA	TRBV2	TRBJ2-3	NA	CASSGEQGFTDTQYF	TGTGCCAGCAGTGGGGAACAGGGCTTCACAGATACGCAGTATTTT
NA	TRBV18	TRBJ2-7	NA	CASSPTGPPYEQYF	TGTGCCAGCTCACCAACAGGGCCCCCCTACGAGCAGTACTTC
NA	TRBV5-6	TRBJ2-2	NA	CASSYRRTEAGELFF	TGTGCCAGCAGTTACAGGAGAACCGAAGCCGGGGAGCTGTTTTTT
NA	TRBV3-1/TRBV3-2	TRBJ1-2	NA	CASSQDNRAYGYTF	TGTGCCAGCAGCCAAGATAACAGAGCCTATGGCTACACCTTC
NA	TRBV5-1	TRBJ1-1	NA	CASSLVMGLNTEAFF	TGCGCCAGCAGCTTGGTTATGGGGCTGAACACTGAAGCTTTCTTT
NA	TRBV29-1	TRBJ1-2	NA	CSVGPLEGYGYTF	TGCAGCGTAGGCCCTTTGGAGGGCTATGGCTACACCTTC
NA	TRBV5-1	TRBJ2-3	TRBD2	CASSFSGGASEDTQYF	TGCGCCAGCAGCTTTAGCGGGGGGGCCTCGGAAGATACGCAGTATTTT
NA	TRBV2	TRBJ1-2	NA	CASTLANYGYTF	TGTGCCAGCACGTTAGCTAACTATGGCTACACCTTC
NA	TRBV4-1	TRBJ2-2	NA	CASSRAILDDGELFF	TGCGCCAGCAGCAGAGCGATCCTAGATGACGGGGAGCTGTTTTTT
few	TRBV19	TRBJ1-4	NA	CASSPPPTPGSEKLFF	TGTGCCAGTAGCCCTCCTCCGACCCCGGGGAGTGAAAAACTGTTTTTT
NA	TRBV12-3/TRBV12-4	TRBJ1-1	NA	CASSSTGNTEAFF	TGTGCCAGCAGTTCGACAGGGAACACTGAAGCTTTCTTT